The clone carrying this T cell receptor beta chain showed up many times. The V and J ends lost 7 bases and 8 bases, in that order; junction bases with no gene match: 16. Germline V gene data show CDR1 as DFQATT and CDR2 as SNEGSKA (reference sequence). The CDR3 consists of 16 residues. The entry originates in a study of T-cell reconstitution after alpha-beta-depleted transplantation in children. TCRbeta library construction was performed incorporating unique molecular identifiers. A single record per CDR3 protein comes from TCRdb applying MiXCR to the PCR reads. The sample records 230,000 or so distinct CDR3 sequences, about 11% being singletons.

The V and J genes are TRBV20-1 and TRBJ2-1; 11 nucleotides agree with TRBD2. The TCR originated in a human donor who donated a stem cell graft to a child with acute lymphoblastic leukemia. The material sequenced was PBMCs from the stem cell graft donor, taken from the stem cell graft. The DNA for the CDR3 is TGCAGTGAGCAGATTCTAGCGGGAGGTCACCTTGATGAGCAGTTCTTC. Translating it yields CSEQILAGGHLDEQFF.